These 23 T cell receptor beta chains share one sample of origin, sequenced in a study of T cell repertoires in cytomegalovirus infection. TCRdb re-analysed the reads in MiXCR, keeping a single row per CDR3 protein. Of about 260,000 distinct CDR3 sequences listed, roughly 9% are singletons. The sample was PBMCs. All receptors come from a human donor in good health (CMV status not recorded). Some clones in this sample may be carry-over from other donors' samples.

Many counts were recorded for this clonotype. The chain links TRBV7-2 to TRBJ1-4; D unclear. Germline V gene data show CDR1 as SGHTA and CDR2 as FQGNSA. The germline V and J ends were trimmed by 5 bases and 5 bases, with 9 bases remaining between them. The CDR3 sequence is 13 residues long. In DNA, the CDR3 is TGTGCCAGCAGCCCACACCGAAATGAAAAACTGTTTTTT. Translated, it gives CASSPHRNEKLFF.

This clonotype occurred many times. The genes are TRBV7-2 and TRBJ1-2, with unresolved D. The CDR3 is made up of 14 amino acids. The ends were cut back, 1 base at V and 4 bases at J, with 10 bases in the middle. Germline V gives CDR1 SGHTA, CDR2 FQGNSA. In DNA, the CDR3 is TGTGCCAGCAGCTTAGTAGGGTTCACCTATGGCTACACCTTC. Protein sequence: CASSLVGFTYGYTF.

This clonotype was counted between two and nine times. Here the CDR3 reads CASTRDRSSGNTIYF. The CDR3 DNA reads TGTGCCAGCACCAGGGACAGATCCTCTGGAAACACCATATATTTT. V is TRBV6-6 and J is TRBJ1-3, with TRBD1 matching over 7 bases. After removal of 7 bases from V and 0 bases from J, the junction contained 6 bases not matched to a gene. CDR1 and CDR2 from the germline V gene are MNHNY and SVGAGI (reference sequence). This CDR3 has 15 residues.

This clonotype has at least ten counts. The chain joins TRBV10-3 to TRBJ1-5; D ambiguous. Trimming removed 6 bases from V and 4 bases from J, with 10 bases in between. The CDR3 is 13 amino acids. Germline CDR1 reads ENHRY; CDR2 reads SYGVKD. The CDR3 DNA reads TGTGCCATCAGCAGAGAGCTAAATCAGCCCCAGCATTTT. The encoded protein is CAISRELNQPQHF.

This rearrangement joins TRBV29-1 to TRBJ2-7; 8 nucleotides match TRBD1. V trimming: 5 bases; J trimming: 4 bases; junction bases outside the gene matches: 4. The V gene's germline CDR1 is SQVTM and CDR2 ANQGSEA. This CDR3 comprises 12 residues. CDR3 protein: CSVRTGQYEQYF. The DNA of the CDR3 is TGCAGCGTTCGGACAGGGCAATACGAGCAGTACTTC.

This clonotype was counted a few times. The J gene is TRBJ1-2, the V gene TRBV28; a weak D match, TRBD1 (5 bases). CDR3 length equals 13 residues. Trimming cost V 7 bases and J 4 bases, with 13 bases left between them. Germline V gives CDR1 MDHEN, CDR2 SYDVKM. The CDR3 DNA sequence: TGTGCCAGCATACGAGCTGGGACCTATGGCTACACCTTC. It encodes CASIRAGTYGYTF.

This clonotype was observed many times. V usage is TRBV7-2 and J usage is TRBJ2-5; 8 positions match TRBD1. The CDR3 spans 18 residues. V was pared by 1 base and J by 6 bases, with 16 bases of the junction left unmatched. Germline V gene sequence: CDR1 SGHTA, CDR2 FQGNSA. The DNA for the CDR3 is TGTGCCAGCAGCTTAGGAGGCAGGGGGCAATTCAGTGTGAAGACCCAGTACTTC. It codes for CASSLGGRGQFSVKTQYF.

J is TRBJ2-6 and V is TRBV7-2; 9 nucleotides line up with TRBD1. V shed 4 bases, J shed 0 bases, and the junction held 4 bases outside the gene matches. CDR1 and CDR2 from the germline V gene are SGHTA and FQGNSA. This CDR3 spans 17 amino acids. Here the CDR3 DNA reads TGTGCCAGCAGCTCGGGGACAGGGTTCTCTGGGGCCAACGTCCTGACTTTC. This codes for CASSSGTGFSGANVLTF.

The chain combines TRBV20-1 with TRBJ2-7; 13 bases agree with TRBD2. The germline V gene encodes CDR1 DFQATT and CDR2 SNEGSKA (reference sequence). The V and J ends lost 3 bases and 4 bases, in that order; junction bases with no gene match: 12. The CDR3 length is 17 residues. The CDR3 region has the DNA TGCAGTGCTAGGCCCGGGACTAGCGGGATAGGGCCATACGAGCAGTACTTC. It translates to CSARPGTSGIGPYEQYF.

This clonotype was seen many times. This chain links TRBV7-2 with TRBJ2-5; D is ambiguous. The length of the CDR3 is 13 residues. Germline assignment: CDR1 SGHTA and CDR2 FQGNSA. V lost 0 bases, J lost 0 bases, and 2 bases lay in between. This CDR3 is CASSLAHQETQYF. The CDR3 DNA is TGTGCCAGCAGCTTAGCCCACCAAGAGACCCAGTACTTC. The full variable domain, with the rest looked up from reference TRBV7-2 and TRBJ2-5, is GAGVSQSPSNKVTEKGKDVELRCDPISGHTALYWYRQSLGQGLEFLIYFQGNSAPDKSGLPSDRFSAERTGGSVSTLTIQRTQQEDSAVYLCASSLAHQETQYFGPGTRLLVL.

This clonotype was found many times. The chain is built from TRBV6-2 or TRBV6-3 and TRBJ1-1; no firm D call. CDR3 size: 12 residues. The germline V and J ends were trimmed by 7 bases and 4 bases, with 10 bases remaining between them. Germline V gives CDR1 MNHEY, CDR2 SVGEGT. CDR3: CASTPGGTEAFF. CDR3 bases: TGTGCCAGCACCCCTGGTGGCACTGAAGCTTTCTTT.

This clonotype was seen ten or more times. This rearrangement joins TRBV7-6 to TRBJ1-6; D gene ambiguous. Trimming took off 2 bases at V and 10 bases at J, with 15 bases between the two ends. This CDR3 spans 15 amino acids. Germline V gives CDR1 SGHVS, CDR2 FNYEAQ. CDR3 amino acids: CASSLQEFPRSPLHF. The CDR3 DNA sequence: TGTGCCAGCAGCTTACAGGAGTTTCCTAGGTCACCCCTCCACTTT.

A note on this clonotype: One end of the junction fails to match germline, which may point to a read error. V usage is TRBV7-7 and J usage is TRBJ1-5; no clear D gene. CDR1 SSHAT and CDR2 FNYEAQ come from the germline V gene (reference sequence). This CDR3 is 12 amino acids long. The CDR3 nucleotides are TGTGCTAGCAACACTAGCAATCAGCCCCAGCATTTT. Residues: CASNTSNQPQHF.

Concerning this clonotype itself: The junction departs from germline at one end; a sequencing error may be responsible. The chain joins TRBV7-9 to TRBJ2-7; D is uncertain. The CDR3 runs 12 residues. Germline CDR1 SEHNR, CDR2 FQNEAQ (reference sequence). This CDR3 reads CASSLPPYELYF. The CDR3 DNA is TGTGCCAGCAGCTTACCCCCCTACGAGCTGTACTTC.

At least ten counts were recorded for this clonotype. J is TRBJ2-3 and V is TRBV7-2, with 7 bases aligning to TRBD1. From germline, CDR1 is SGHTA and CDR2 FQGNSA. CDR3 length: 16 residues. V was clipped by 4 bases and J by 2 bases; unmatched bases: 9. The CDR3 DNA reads TGTGCCAGCAGCTCTTTCAGACAGGGTGCCACAGATACGCAGTATTTT. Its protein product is CASSSFRQGATDTQYF.

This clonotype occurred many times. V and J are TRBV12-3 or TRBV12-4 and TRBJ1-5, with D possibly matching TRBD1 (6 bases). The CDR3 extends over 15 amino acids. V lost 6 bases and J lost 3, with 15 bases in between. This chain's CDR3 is CASSPGAQPNQPQHF. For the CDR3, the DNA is TGTGCCAGCAGCCCAGGGGCGCAACCCAATCAGCCCCAGCATTTT.

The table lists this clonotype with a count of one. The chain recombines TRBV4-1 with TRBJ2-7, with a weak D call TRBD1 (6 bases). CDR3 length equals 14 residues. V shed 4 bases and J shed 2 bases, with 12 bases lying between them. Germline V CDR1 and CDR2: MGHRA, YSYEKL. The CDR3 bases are TGCGCCAGCAGCCTTGGCGACAGGCCCTACGAGCAGTACTTC. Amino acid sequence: CASSLGDRPYEQYF.

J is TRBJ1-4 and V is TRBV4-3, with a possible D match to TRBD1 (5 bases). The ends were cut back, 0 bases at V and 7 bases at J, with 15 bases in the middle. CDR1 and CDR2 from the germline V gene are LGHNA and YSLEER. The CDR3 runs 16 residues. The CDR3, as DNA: TGCGCCAGCAGCCAAGATGGGAGGGGCCCGAGTGAAAAACTGTTTTTT. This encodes CASSQDGRGPSEKLFF.

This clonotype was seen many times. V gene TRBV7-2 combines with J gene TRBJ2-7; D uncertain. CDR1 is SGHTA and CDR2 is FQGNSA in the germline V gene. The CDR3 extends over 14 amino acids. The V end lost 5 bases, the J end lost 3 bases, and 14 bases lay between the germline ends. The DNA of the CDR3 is TGTGCCAGCAGCCACGGGCCGCCTGGCTACGAGCAGTACTTC. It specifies CASSHGPPGYEQYF.

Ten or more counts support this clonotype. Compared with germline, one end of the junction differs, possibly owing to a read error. CDR3 sequence reads: CSARDNSGRPIF. CDR3 DNA sequence: TGCAGTGCTAGAGACAATAGCGGGAGGCCAATCTTC. This chain connects TRBV20-1 to TRBJ2-7, with TRBD2 matching 10 bases. The CDR3 has 12 amino acids. Germline CDR1 is DFQATT and CDR2 is SNEGSKA (reference sequence).

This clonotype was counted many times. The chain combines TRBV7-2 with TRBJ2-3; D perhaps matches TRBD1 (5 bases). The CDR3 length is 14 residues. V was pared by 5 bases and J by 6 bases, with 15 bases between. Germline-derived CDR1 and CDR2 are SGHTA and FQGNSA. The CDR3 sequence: CASSASPGYDTQYF. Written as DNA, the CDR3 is TGTGCCAGCAGCGCATCACCAGGGTACGATACGCAGTATTTT.

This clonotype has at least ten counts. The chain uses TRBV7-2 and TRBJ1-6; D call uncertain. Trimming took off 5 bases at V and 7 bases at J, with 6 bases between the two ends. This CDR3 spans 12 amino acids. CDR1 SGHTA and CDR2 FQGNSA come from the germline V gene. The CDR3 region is CASSLLNSPLHF. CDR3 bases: TGTGCCAGCAGCCTATTAAATTCACCCCTCCACTTT.

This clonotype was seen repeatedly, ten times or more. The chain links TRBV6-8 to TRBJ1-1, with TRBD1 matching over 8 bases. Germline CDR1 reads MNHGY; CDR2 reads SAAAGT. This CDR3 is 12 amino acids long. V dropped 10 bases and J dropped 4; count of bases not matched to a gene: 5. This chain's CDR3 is CATDDRGTEAFF. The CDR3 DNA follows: TGTGCCACCGACGACAGGGGCACTGAAGCTTTCTTT.